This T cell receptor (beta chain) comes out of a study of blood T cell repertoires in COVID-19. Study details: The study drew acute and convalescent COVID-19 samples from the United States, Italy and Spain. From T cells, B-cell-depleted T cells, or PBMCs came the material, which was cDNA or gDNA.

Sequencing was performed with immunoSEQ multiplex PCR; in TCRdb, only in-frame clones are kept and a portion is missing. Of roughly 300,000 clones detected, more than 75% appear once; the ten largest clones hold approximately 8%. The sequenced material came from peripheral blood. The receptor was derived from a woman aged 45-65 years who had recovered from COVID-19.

The CDR3 nucleotides read TGTGCCAGCAGTTACGGGACAGGGGGTTACGAGCAGTACTTC. It encodes CASSYGTGGYEQYF. The J gene is TRBJ2-7, the V gene TRBV5-6, with TRBD1 identical over 11 bases. The junction had 5 bases not matched to a gene; V was cut back by 5 bases and J by 4 bases. Germline V gene data show CDR1 as SGHDT and CDR2 as YYEEEE. The CDR3 covers 14 residues.